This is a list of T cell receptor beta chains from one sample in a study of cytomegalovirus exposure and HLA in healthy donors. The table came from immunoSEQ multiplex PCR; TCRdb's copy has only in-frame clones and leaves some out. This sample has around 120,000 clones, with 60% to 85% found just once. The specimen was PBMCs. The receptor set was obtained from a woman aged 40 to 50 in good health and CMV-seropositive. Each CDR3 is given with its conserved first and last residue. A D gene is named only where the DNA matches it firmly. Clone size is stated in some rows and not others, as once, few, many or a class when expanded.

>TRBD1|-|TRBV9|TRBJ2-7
TGTGCCAGCAGCCCCCGGGACAGTCTCTACGAGCAGTACTTC
CASSPRDSLYEQYF
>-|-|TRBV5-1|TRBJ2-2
TGCGCCAGCGGACCGTGGGGCAGGAACACCGGGGAGCTGTTTTTT
CASGPWGRNTGELFF
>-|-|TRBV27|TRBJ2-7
TGTGCCAGCAGTACCCAGCGTAACGAGCAGTACTTC
CASSTQRNEQYF
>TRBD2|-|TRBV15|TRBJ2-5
TGTGCCAGCGGGGGGACGGAGACCCAGTACTTC
CASGGTETQYF
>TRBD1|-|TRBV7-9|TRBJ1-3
TGTGCCAGTTCAACCGACAGGGCCTCTGGAAACACCATATATTTT
CASSTDRASGNTIYF
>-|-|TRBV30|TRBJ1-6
TGTGCCTGGAGTACAGGGACCTCCTATAATTCCCCCCTCCACTTT
CAWSTGTSYNSPLHF
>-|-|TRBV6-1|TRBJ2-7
TGTGCCAGCTCCCCTTACATATACGAGCAGTACTTC
CASSPYIYEQYF
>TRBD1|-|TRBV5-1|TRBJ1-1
TGCGCCAGCAGCCCACAGACAGGGAAGAACACTGAAGCTTTCTTT
CASSPQTGKNTEAFF
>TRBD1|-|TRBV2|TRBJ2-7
TGTGCCAGCATGACGGGACAGACTTCCTACGAGCAGTACTTC
CASMTGQTSYEQYF
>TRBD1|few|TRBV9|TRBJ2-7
TGTGCCAGCAGCGTAGGGGGACAGGGGGACAACGAGCAGTACTTC
CASSVGGQGDNEQYF
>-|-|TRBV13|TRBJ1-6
TGTGCCAGCAGCTCGGGACTCCTGAATTCACCCCTCCACTTT
CASSSGLLNSPLHF